The T cell receptor beta chain under discussion was sequenced for a study of early T cells in non-severe SARS-CoV-2 infection. TCRdb re-analysed the 5' RACE reads in MiXCR, keeping a single row per CDR3 protein. Seen here are 60,000 to 90,000 distinct CDR3 sequences, about 16% observed once, and the top ten hold about 3.1%. J lost 7 bases, V lost 7 bases, and 2 bases had no gene match. This CDR3 is built from 10 residues. The V gene's germline CDR1 is SQVTM and CDR2 ANQGSEA. This TCR was recovered from an adult who was a healthcare worker with PCR-confirmed SARS-CoV-2 infection or an uninfected control (not recorded which). The sequenced sample consisted of whole blood. V gene TRBV29-1 combines with J gene TRBJ1-2; TRBD1 agrees at 8 bases. CDR3 coding DNA: TGCAGCGCCGACAGGGGTGGCTACACCTTC. It translates to CSADRGGYTF.